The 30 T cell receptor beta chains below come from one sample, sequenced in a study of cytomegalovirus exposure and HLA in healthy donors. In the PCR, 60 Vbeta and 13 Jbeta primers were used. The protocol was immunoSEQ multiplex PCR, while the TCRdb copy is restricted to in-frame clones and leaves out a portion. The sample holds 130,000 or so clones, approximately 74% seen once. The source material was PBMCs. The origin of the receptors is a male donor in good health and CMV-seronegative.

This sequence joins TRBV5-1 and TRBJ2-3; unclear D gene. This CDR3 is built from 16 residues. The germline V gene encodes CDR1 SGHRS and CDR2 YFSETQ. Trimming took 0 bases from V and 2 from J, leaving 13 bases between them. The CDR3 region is CASSLEQLDTTDTQYF. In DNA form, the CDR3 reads TGCGCCAGCAGCTTGGAACAGCTGGATACCACAGATACGCAGTATTTT. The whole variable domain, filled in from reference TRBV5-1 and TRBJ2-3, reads KAGVTQTPRYLIKTRGQQVTLSCSPISGHRSVSWYQQTPGQGLQFLFEYFSETQRNKGNFPGRFSGRQFSNSRSEMNVSTLELGDSALYLCASSLEQLDTTDTQYFGPGTRLTVL.

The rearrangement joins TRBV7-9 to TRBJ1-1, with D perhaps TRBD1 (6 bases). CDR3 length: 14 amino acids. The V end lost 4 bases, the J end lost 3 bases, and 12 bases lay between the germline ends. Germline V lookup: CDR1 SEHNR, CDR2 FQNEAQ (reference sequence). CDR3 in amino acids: CASSSTGSDTEAFF. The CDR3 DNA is TGTGCCAGCAGCTCGACAGGATCCGACACTGAAGCTTTCTTT.

CDR3: CASSTPGQGLGYTF. The DNA for the CDR3 is TGTGCCAGCAGTACACCGGGACAGGGCCTTGGCTACACCTTC. The rearrangement links TRBV25-1 to TRBJ1-2, with 9 bases matching TRBD1. The germline V gene encodes CDR1 MGHDK and CDR2 SYGVNS. Losses at the gene ends were 5 bases for V and 7 bases for J; bases not matched to a gene: 8. The CDR3 is 14 amino acids.

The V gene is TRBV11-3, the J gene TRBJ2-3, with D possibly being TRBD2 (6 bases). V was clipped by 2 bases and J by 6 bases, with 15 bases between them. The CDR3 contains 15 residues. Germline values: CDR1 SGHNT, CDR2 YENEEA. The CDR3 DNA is TGTGCCAGCAGCTTACGGGCGGGATCGAGGGATACGCAGTATTTT. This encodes CASSLRAGSRDTQYF.

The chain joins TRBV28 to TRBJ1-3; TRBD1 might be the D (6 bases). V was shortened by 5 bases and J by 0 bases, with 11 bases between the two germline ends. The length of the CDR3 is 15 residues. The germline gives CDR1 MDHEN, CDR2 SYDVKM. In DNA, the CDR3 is TGTGCCAGCAGTACAGGGTTCAACTCTGGAAACACCATATATTTT. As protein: CASSTGFNSGNTIYF. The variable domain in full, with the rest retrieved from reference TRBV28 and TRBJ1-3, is DVKVTQSSRYLVKRTGEKVFLECVQDMDHENMFWYRQDPGLGLRLIYFSYDVKMKEKGDIPEGYSVSREKKERFSLILESASTNQTSMYLCASSTGFNSGNTIYFGEGSWLTVV.

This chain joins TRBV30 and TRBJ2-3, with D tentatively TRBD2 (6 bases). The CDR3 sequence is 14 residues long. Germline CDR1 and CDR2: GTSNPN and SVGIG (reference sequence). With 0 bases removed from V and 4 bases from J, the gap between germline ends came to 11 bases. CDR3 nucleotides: TGTGCCTGGAGTGTATCCGGGAGCCCAGATACGCAGTATTTT. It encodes CAWSVSGSPDTQYF.

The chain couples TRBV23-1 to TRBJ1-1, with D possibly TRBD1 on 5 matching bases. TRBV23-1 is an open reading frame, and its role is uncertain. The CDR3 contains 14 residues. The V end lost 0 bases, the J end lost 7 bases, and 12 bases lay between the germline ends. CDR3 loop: CASSQSWGDGEAFF. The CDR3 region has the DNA TGCGCCAGCAGTCAATCGTGGGGGGACGGTGAAGCTTTCTTT.

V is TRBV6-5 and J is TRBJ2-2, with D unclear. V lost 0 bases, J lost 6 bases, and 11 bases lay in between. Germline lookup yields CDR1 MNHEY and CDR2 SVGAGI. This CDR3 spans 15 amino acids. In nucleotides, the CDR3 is TGTGCCAGCAGTTACTCGTTAGGCGGAGCCGGGGAGCTGTTTTTT. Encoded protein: CASSYSLGGAGELFF.

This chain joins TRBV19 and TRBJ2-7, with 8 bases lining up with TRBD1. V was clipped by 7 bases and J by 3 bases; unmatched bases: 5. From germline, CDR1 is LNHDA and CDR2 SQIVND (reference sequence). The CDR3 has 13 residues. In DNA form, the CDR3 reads TGTGCCAGTACGGGCAGGGGGCACTACGAGCAGTACTTC. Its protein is CASTGRGHYEQYF.

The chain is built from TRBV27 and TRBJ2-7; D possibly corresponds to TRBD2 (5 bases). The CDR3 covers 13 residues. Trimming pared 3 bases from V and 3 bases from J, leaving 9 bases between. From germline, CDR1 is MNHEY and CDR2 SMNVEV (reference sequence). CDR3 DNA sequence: TGTGCCAGCAGTTTGGGTCGGGGCTACGAGCAGTACTTC. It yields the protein CASSLGRGYEQYF.

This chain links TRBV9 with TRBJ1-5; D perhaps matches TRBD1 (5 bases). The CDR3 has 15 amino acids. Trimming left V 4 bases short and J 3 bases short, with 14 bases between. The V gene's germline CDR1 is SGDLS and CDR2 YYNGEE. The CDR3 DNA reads TGTGCCAGCAGCACCTCGGACACCTCCAATCAGCCCCAGCATTTT. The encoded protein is CASSTSDTSNQPQHF.

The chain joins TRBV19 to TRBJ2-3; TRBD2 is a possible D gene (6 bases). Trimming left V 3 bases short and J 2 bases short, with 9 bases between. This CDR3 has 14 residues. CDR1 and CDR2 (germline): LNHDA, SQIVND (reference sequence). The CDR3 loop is CASSIAGTTDTQYF. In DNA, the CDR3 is TGTGCCAGTAGTATTGCGGGGACCACAGATACGCAGTATTTT. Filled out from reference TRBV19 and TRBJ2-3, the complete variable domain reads DGGITQSPKYLFRKEGQNVTLSCEQNLNHDAMYWYRQDPGQGLRLIYYSQIVNDFQKGDIAEGYSVSREKKESFPLTVTSAQKNPTAFYLCASSIAGTTDTQYFGPGTRLTVL.

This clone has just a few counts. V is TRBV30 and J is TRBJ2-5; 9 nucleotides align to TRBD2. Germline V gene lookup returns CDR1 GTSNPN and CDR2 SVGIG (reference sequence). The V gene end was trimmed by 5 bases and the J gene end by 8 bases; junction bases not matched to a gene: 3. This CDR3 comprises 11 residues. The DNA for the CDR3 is TGTGCCTGGGAGCGGGGGGAAACCCAGTACTTC. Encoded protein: CAWERGETQYF.

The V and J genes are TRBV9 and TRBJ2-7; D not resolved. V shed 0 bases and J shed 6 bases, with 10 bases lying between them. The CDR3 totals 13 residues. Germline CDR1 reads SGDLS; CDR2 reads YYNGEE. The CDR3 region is CASSVDLAAEQYF. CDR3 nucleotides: TGTGCCAGCAGCGTAGACCTGGCGGCCGAGCAGTACTTC.

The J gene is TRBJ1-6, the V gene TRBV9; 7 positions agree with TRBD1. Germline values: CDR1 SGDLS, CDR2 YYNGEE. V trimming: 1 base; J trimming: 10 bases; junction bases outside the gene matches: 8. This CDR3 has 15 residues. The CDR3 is CASSVSRQGHSPLHF. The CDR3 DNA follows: TGTGCCAGCAGCGTATCCCGACAGGGACACTCACCCCTCCACTTT.

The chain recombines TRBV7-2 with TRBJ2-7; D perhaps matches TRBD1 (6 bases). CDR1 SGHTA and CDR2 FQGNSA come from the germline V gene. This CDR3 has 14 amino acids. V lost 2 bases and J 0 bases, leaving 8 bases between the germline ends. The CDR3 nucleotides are TGTGCCAGCAGCTTACGACAGGTCTCCTACGAGCAGTACTTC. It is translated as CASSLRQVSYEQYF.

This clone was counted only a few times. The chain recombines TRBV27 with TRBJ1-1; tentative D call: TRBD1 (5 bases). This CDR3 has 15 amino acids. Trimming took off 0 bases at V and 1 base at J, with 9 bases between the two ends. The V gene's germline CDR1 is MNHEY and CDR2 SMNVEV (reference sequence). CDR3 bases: TGTGCCAGCAGTTTATCGATGGGGGGGAACACTGAAGCTTTCTTT. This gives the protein CASSLSMGGNTEAFF.

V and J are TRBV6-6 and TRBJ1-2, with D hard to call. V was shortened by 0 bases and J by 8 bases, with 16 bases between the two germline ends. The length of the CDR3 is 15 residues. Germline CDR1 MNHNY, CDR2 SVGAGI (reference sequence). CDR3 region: CASSYSSLAAEGYTF. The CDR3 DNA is TGTGCCAGCAGTTACTCTTCTTTAGCGGCGGAGGGCTACACCTTC.

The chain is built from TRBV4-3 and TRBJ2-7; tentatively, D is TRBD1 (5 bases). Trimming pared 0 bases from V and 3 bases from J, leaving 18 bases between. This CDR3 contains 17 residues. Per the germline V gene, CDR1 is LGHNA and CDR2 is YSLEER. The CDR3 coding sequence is TGCGCCAGCAGCCAAGAGGTATTAGGACATACGTTCTACGAGCAGTACTTC. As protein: CASSQEVLGHTFYEQYF.

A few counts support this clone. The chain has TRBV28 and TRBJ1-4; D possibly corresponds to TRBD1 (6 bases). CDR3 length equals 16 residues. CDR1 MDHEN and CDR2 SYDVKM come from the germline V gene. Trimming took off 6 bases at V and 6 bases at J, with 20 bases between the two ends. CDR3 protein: CASRLSRGLRHEKLFF. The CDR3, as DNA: TGTGCCAGCAGACTCAGCAGGGGTTTGAGGCATGAAAAACTGTTTTTT.

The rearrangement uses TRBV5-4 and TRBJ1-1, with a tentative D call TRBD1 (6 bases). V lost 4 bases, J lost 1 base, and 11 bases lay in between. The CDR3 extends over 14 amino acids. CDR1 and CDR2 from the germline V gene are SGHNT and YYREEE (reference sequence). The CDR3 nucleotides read TGTGCCAGCAGCAGCCAGGGACAGAACACTGAAGCTTTCTTT. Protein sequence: CASSSQGQNTEAFF.

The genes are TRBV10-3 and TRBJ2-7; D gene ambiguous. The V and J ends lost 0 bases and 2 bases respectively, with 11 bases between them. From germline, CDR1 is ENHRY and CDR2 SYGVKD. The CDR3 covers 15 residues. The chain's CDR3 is CAISESYSAPYEQYF. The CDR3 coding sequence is TGTGCCATCAGTGAGTCTTACTCCGCGCCCTACGAGCAGTACTTC.

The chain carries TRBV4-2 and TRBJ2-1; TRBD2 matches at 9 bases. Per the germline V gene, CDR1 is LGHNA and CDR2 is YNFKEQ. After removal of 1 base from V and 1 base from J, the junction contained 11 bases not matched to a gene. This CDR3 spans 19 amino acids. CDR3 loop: CASSQVGSGGPTSYNEQFF. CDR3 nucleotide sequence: TGTGCCAGCAGCCAAGTGGGAAGCGGGGGGCCAACGTCCTACAATGAGCAGTTCTTC.

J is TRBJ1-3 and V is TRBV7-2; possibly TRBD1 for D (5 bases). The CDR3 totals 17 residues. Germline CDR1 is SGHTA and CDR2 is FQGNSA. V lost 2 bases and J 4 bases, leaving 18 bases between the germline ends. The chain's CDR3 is CASSLSSGGEAGNTIYF. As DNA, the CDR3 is TGTGCCAGCAGCTTATCTAGCGGGGGTGAGGCGGGAAACACCATATATTTT.

CDR3 residues: CASSLGGGVEQYF. The CDR3 DNA follows: TGTGCCAGCAGCTTAGGGGGAGGGGTGGAGCAGTACTTC. The chain carries TRBV11-2 and TRBJ2-7; 7 nucleotides line up with TRBD2. The CDR3 contains 13 residues. V trimming: 1 base; J trimming: 7 bases; junction bases outside the gene matches: 4. Germline V gives CDR1 SGHAT, CDR2 FQNNGV.

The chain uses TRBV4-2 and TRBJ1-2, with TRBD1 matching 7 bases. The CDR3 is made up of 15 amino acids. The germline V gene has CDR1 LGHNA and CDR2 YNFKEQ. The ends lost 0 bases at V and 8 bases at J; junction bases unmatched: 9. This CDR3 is CASSQEGRDSGGYTF. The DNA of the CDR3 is TGTGCCAGCAGCCAAGAGGGCCGGGACAGCGGCGGCTACACCTTC.

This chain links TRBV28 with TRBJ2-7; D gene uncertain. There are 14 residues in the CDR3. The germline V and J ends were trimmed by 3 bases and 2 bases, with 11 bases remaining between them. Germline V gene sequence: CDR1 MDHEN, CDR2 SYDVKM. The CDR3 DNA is TGTGCCAGCAGTTTGGCCTGGCAAACCTACGAGCAGTACTTC. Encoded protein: CASSLAWQTYEQYF.

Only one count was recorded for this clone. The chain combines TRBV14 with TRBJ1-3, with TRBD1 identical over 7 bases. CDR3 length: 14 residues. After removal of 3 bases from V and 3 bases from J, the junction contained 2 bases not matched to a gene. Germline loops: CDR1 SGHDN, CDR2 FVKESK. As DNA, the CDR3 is TGTGCCAGCAGCCACGGGACAGATGGAAACACCATATATTTT. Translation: CASSHGTDGNTIYF.

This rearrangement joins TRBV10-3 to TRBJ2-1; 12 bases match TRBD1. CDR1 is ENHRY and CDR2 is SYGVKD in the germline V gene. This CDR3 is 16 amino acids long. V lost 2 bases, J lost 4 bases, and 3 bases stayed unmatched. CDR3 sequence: CAISEGTGGSYNEQFF. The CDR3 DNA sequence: TGTGCCATCAGTGAGGGGACAGGGGGCTCGTACAATGAGCAGTTCTTC.

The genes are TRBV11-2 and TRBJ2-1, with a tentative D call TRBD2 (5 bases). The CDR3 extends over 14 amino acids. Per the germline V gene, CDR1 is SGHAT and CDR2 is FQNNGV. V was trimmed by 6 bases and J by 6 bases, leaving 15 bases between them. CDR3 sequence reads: CASSYIRGTNEQFF. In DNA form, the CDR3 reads TGTGCCAGCAGTTATATCCGGGGTACCAATGAGCAGTTCTTC.